This T cell receptor (beta chain) was observed in a study of vaccination and CD4 T cells after COVID-19. Remarks on this clonotype: The antigen is not known.

Trimming cost V 5 bases and J 9 bases; bases outside gene matches: 6. There are 14 residues in the CDR3. Germline V gene data show CDR1 as MNHNS and CDR2 as SASEGT. Findings and limits, study-wide: Vaccine-specific clones numbering 304 of 307 showed spike mono-reactivity in convalescent patients. A nonsignificant rise from approximately 21 to 38 was seen in the median number of SARS-CoV-2-reactive clonotypes.

Sequenced with the Oncomine TCR Beta short-read assay was DNA taken from cultured CD4+ T cells. Genomic DNA extraction was carried out from cultured CD4+ T cells. MiXCR was run by TCRdb on the PCR reads, yielding one entry per CDR3 protein. Of 4,500 to 7,000 distinct CDR3 sequences in the sample, 30% to 35% were seen once. Treatment reported: roughly 11-day PBMC culture with coronavirus spike peptide pools or control peptides (ViraFEST assay). Ahead of the COVID-19 pandemic (2011-2018), the CD4+ T cells of the unexposed donor were collected. PBMCs, plated at a few million per well, were grown in the presence of roughly 9.5 IU/ml IL-2 and 9.5 to 10 ug/ml peptide pools.

V is TRBV6-1 and J is TRBJ1-6; 8 bases map to TRBD1. The receptor comes from a human donor in good health. Sample: CD4+ T cells from blood, cultured in vitro. CDR3 protein: CASSPQGGSSPLHF. The CDR3 coding sequence is TGTGCCAGCAGTCCACAGGGGGGAAGTTCACCCCTCCACTTT.